Below are 19 T cell receptor beta chains sequenced from a single sample in a study of early T cells in non-severe SARS-CoV-2 infection. TCRdb reanalysed the 5' RACE reads using MiXCR and keeps one entry per CDR3 protein. The profile shows some 60,000 distinct CDR3 sequences, 8.5% to 10% of them singletons. Sequenced: whole blood. These TCRs come from an adult who was a healthcare worker with PCR-confirmed SARS-CoV-2 infection or an uninfected control (not recorded which).

The chain is built from TRBV12-3 or TRBV12-4 and TRBJ1-1, with unresolved D. This CDR3 is built from 13 residues. Trimming took 6 bases from V and 6 from J, leaving 14 bases between them. The CDR3, as DNA: TGTGCCAGCAGCTCCCCGGCCGTATCTGAAGCTTTCTTT. This gives the protein CASSSPAVSEAFF.

For this clonotype: This may be a read error, as it is one base from a much larger clone. In this CDR3 the conserved last residue, phenylalanine or tryptophan, is missing, so a read error is likely. The chain joins TRBV11-1 to TRBJ2-1; D not resolved. The germline V and J ends were trimmed by 4 bases and 12 bases, with 10 bases remaining between them. The CDR3 has 11 residues. Germline CDR1 reads SGHAT; CDR2 reads FQDESV (reference sequence). The CDR3 region has the DNA TGTGCCAGCAGCTCCGGACGTGGGCAGTTCTAC. This encodes CASSSGRGQFY.

The CDR3 is CASSPDRGNTEAFF. The DNA for the CDR3 is TGTGCCAGCAGCCCTGACAGGGGGAACACTGAAGCTTTCTTT. This chain links TRBV7-9 with TRBJ1-1; 8 nucleotides align to TRBD1. The trim removed 5 bases at V and 1 base at J, leaving 3 bases unmatched. Germline assignment: CDR1 SEHNR and CDR2 FQNEAQ (reference sequence). CDR3 length: 14 amino acids.

This clonotype appeared many times. This chain connects TRBV9 to TRBJ2-2; D is ambiguous. Germline CDR1 SGDLS, CDR2 YYNGEE. The CDR3 contains 13 residues. Trimming removed 4 bases at V and 5 bases at J, with 9 bases between. CDR3 nucleotides: TGTGCCAGCAGCCCGGGCGGAACCGGGGAGCTGTTTTTT. It encodes CASSPGGTGELFF.

The chain uses TRBV29-1 and TRBJ2-2; unclear D gene. CDR1 SQVTM and CDR2 ANQGSEA come from the germline V gene. The CDR3 loop spans 14 amino acids. Trimming stripped 5 bases from V and 1 base from J, with 11 bases between. CDR3 DNA: TGCAGCGTTCGGAGTAGCCTGAACACCGGGGAGCTGTTTTTT. Its protein product is CSVRSSLNTGELFF.

This clonotype was seen at least ten times. The chain is built from TRBV5-6 and TRBJ1-6, with D possibly being TRBD1 (6 bases). Germline V gene lookup returns CDR1 SGHDT and CDR2 YYEEEE. The CDR3 is 14 amino acids. V lost 2 bases to trimming and J lost 7 bases, with 10 bases between them. DNA for the CDR3: TGTGCCAGCAGCTTCGGACAGCCCAATTCACCCCTCCACTTT. This sequence encodes CASSFGQPNSPLHF.

This clonotype appeared many times. The CDR3 loop reads CAITPTGQGDNYGYTF. CDR3 DNA sequence: TGTGCCATCACCCCGACTGGACAGGGAGATAACTATGGCTACACCTTC. This chain links TRBV10-3 with TRBJ1-2; TRBD1 matches at 8 bases. The germline V gene has CDR1 ENHRY and CDR2 SYGVKD. The ends lost 7 bases at V and 1 base at J; junction bases unmatched: 11. The length of the CDR3 is 16 residues.

This clonotype has just a few counts. J is TRBJ1-2 and V is TRBV5-1; 10 bases are a match to TRBD1. The V and J ends lost 0 bases and 2 bases, in that order; junction bases with no gene match: 4. Germline V gene data show CDR1 as SGHRS and CDR2 as YFSETQ. CDR3 size: 16 residues. In DNA form, the CDR3 reads TGCGCCAGCAGCTTGGCCGCGGGACAGGGGAACTATGGCTACACCTTC. Protein: CASSLAAGQGNYGYTF. Complete variable domain (other parts from reference TRBV5-1 and TRBJ1-2): KAGVTQTPRYLIKTRGQQVTLSCSPISGHRSVSWYQQTPGQGLQFLFEYFSETQRNKGNFPGRFSGRQFSNSRSEMNVSTLELGDSALYLCASSLAAGQGNYGYTFGSGTRLTVV.

This clonotype was seen ten or more times. This chain uses TRBV5-1 with TRBJ2-1; possible D gene TRBD1, 6 bases. Trimming stripped 4 bases from V and 3 bases from J, with 11 bases between. Germline loops: CDR1 SGHRS, CDR2 YFSETQ. The CDR3 is 14 amino acids. In nucleotides, the CDR3 is TGCGCCAGCAGCCTGGGACAAATCTACAATGAGCAGTTCTTC. Protein: CASSLGQIYNEQFF. Using reference TRBV5-1 and TRBJ2-1 for the parts outside the CDR3, the full variable domain is KAGVTQTPRYLIKTRGQQVTLSCSPISGHRSVSWYQQTPGQGLQFLFEYFSETQRNKGNFPGRFSGRQFSNSRSEMNVSTLELGDSALYLCASSLGQIYNEQFFGPGTRLTVL.

This clonotype was observed many times. The chain joins TRBV10-2 to TRBJ2-7, with no clear D. The CDR3 contains 12 residues. Germline V gene data show CDR1 as WSHSY and CDR2 as SAAADI. Between the trimmed V and J ends, which lost 3 bases and 3 bases, there was a span of 6 bases. In DNA form, the CDR3 reads TGCGCCAGCAGTGAAGACATCTACGAGCAGTACTTC. It translates to CASSEDIYEQYF.

This clonotype was picked up many times. Here the CDR3 DNA reads TGTGCCAGTAGTATTCGCCGGACACCGCTCCGTATGGCCCAGCATTTT. Translation gives CASSIRRTPLRMAQHF. This chain joins TRBV19 and TRBJ1-5, with D possibly being TRBD1 (5 bases). V was trimmed by 3 bases and J by 11 bases, leaving 23 bases between them. This CDR3 has 16 amino acids. Germline CDR1 is LNHDA and CDR2 is SQIVND (reference sequence).

This clonotype was found many times. The V call is TRBV7-2, the J call TRBJ2-7, with 12 positions matching TRBD2. This CDR3 contains 15 residues. Per the germline V gene, CDR1 is SGHTA and CDR2 is FQGNSA. V was pared by 1 base and J by 4 bases, with 2 bases of the junction left unmatched. The CDR3 protein is CASSLGLAGDYEQYF. DNA for the CDR3: TGTGCCAGCAGCTTAGGACTAGCGGGAGATTACGAGCAGTACTTC.

The CDR3 sequence: CASTLRNGRLNEQFF. Here the CDR3 DNA reads TGTGCCAGCACCCTCCGAAACGGGCGGCTCAATGAGCAGTTCTTC. The V gene is TRBV12-3 or TRBV12-4, the J gene TRBJ2-1; D is unresolved. Trimming stripped 7 bases from V and 6 bases from J, with 19 bases between. This CDR3 region has 15 residues.

This clonotype was seen only a few times. The CDR3, as DNA: TGTGCCAGCAGTTTTAAGGGAGCAGGAGCTTTCTTT. Residues: CASSFKGAGAFF. The rearrangement links TRBV6-6 to TRBJ1-1, with no clear D. Germline CDR1 reads MNHNY; CDR2 reads SVGAGI (reference sequence). There are 12 residues in the CDR3. V was cut by 4 bases and J by 10 bases, with 13 bases left in between.

This clonotype was observed many times. This chain uses TRBV5-1 with TRBJ2-5; D not resolved. The germline gives CDR1 SGHRS, CDR2 YFSETQ. The CDR3 totals 12 residues. The V gene lost 4 bases and the J gene lost 5 bases, with 9 bases spanning the gap. The CDR3 loop reads CASSLQSETQYF. CDR3 coding DNA: TGCGCCAGCAGCCTCCAGAGCGAGACCCAGTACTTC.

This clonotype has at least ten counts. The V and J genes are TRBV10-3 and TRBJ2-4; a weak D match, TRBD1 (5 bases). This CDR3 contains 17 residues. Trimming took 9 bases from V and 0 from J, leaving 21 bases between them. Germline CDR1 reads ENHRY; CDR2 reads SYGVKD. The CDR3 spells CAMILHRHYLAKNIQYF. The CDR3 nucleotides are TGTGCCATGATTCTCCACAGGCACTATCTAGCCAAAAACATTCAGTACTTC.

This clonotype was detected a few times. The V and J genes are TRBV7-3 and TRBJ2-1, with 10 bases identical to TRBD2. The CDR3 runs to 15 residues. After removal of 2 bases from V and 8 bases from J, the junction contained 6 bases not matched to a gene. Germline CDR1 is SGHTA and CDR2 is FQGTGA. The CDR3 is CASSLRLAGEDEQFF. The DNA of the CDR3 is TGTGCCAGCAGCTTACGGCTAGCGGGAGAGGATGAGCAGTTCTTC.

This clonotype was observed at least ten times. The rearrangement links TRBV6-1 to TRBJ2-1; 10 bases line up with TRBD2. The CDR3 spans 17 residues. Per germline, CDR1 MNHNS and CDR2 SASEGT. V dropped 1 base and J dropped 6; count of bases not matched to a gene: 9. CDR3 region: CASSEGSGRVYGNEQFF. Here the CDR3 DNA reads TGTGCCAGCAGTGAAGGGAGCGGGAGGGTTTATGGCAATGAGCAGTTCTTC.

This clonotype was seen a handful of times. J is TRBJ2-3 and V is TRBV20-1; TRBD2 agrees at 12 bases. The CDR3 contains 14 residues. The V gene end was trimmed by 6 bases and the J gene end by 4 bases; junction bases not matched to a gene: 5. Per germline, CDR1 DFQATT and CDR2 SNEGSKA (reference sequence). The CDR3 loop reads CSARLAGESDTQYF. CDR3 coding DNA: TGCAGTGCCCGACTAGCGGGAGAGTCAGATACGCAGTATTTT.